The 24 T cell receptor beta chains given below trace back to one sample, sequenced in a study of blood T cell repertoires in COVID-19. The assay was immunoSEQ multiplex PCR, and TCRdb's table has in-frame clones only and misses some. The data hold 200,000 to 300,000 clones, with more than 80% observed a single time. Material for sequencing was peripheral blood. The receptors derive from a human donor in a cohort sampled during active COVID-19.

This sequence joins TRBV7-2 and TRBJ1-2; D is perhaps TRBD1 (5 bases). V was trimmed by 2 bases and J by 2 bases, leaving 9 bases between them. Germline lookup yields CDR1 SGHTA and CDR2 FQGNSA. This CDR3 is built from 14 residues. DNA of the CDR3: TGTGCCAGCAGCTTAAATGCAGGGAACTATGGCTACACCTTC. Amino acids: CASSLNAGNYGYTF. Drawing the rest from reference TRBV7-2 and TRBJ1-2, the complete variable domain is GAGVSQSPSNKVTEKGKDVELRCDPISGHTALYWYRQSLGQGLEFLIYFQGNSAPDKSGLPSDRFSAERTGGSVSTLTIQRTQQEDSAVYLCASSLNAGNYGYTFGSGTRLTVV.

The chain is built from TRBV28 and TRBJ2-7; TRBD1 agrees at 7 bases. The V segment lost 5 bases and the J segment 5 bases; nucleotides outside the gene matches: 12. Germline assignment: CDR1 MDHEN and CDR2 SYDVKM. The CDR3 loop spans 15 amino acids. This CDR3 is CASSAGQVGVHEQYF. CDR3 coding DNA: TGTGCCAGCAGTGCCGGACAGGTCGGGGTCCACGAGCAGTACTTC. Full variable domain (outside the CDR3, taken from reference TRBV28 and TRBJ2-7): DVKVTQSSRYLVKRTGEKVFLECVQDMDHENMFWYRQDPGLGLRLIYFSYDVKMKEKGDIPEGYSVSREKKERFSLILESASTNQTSMYLCASSAGQVGVHEQYFGPGTRLTVT.

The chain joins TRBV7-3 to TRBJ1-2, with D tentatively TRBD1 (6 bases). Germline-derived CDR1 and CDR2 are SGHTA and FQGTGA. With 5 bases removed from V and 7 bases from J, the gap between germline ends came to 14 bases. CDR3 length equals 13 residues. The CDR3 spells CASSPNRVGGYTF. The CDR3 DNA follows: TGTGCCAGCAGCCCTAACAGGGTCGGTGGCTACACCTTC.

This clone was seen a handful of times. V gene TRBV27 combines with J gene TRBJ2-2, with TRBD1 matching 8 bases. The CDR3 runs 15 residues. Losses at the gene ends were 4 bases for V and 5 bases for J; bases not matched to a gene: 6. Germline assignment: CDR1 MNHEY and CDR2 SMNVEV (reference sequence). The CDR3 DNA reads TGTGCCAGCAGTTCGAGTACAGGGGGTACCGGGGAGCTGTTTTTT. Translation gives CASSSSTGGTGELFF.

DNA for the CDR3: TGTGCCAGCATCCCGACGGCTGTGGTGGGGAGGACCCAGTACTTC. Translated, it gives CASIPTAVVGRTQYF. V and J are TRBV5-5 and TRBJ2-5, with a possible D match to TRBD2 (5 bases). V dropped 6 bases and J dropped 7 bases, with 22 bases sitting between them. Germline V gives CDR1 SGHKS, CDR2 YYEKEE (reference sequence). The CDR3 runs 15 residues.

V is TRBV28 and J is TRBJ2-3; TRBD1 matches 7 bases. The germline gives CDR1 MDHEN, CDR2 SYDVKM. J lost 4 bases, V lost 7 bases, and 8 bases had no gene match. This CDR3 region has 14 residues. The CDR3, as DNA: TGTGCCAGCACCGGGACAGTAGAGCCAGATACGCAGTATTTT. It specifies CASTGTVEPDTQYF.

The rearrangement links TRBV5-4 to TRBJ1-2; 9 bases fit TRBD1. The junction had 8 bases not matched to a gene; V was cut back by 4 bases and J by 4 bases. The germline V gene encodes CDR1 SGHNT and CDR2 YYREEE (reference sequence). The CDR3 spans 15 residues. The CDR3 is CASSPGQGIGYGYTF. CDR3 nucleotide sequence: TGTGCCAGCAGCCCGGGACAGGGAATCGGCTATGGCTACACCTTC. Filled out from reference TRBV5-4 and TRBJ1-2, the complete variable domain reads ETGVTQSPTHLIKTRGQQVTLRCSSQSGHNTVSWYQQALGQGPQFIFQYYREEENGRGNFPPRFSGLQFPNYSSELNVNALELDDSALYLCASSPGQGIGYGYTFGSGTRLTVV.

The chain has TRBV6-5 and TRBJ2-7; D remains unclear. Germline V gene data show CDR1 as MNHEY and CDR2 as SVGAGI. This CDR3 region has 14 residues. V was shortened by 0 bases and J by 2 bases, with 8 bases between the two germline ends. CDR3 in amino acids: CASSYSYGAYEQYF. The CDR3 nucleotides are TGTGCCAGCAGTTACTCATACGGAGCCTACGAGCAGTACTTC.

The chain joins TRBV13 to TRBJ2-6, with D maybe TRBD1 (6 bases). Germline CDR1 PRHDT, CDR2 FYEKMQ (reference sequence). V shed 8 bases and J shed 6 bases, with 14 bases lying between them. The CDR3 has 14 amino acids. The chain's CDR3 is CASLGAAQANVLTF. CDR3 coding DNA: TGTGCCAGCTTGGGGGCGGCTCAGGCCAACGTCCTGACTTTC.

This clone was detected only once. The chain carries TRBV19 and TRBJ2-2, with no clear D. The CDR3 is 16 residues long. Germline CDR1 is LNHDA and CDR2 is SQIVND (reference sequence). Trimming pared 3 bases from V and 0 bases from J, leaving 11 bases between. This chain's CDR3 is CASSIWHNANTGELFF. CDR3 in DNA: TGTGCCAGTAGTATCTGGCATAACGCGAACACCGGGGAGCTGTTTTTT. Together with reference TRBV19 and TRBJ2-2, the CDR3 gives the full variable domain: DGGITQSPKYLFRKEGQNVTLSCEQNLNHDAMYWYRQDPGQGLRLIYYSQIVNDFQKGDIAEGYSVSREKKESFPLTVTSAQKNPTAFYLCASSIWHNANTGELFFGEGSRLTVL.

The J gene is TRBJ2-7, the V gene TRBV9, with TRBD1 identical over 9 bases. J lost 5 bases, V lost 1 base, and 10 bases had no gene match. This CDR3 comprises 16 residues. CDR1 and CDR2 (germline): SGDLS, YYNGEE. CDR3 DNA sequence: TGTGCCAGCAGCGTACAGGGGACAGGGAAAACGGACGAGCAGTACTTC. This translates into CASSVQGTGKTDEQYF.

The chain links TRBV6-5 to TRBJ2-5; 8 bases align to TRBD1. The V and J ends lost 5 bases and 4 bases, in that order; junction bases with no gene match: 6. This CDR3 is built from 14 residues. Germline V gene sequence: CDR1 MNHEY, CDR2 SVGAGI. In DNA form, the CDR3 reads TGTGCCAGCAGTACTACAGGGGGAGGAGAGACCCAGTACTTC. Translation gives CASSTTGGGETQYF.

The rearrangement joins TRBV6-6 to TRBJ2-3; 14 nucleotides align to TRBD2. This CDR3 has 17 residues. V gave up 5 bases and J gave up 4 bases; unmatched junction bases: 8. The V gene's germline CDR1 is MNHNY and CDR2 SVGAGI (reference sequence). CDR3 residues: CASSRWGTSGSADTQYF. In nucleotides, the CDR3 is TGTGCCAGCAGTCGTTGGGGGACTAGCGGGAGTGCAGATACGCAGTATTTT.

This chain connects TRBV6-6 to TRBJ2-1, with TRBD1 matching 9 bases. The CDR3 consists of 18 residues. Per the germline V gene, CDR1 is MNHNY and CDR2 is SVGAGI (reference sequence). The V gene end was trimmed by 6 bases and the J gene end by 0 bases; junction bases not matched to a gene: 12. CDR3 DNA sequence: TGTGCCAGCAGCCGAACACAGGGGGCGGGGAGCTCCTACAATGAGCAGTTCTTC. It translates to CASSRTQGAGSSYNEQFF.

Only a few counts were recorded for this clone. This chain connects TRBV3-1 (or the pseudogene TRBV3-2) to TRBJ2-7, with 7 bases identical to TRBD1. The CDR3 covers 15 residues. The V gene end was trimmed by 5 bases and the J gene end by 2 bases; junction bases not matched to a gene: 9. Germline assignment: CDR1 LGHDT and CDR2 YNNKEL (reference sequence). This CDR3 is CASSTLDRATYEQYF. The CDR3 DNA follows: TGTGCCAGCAGCACCCTCGACAGGGCCACCTACGAGCAGTACTTC.

DNA for the CDR3: TGTGCCAGCTCGCCGGGGGGACCGACGTCCTGGTCTGAAGCTTTCTTT. Its translation is CASSPGGPTSWSEAFF. The chain recombines TRBV18 with TRBJ1-1, with D tentatively TRBD1 (5 bases). The CDR3 consists of 16 residues. CDR1 KGHSH and CDR2 LQKENI come from the germline V gene. Trimming stripped 6 bases from V and 6 bases from J, with 23 bases between.

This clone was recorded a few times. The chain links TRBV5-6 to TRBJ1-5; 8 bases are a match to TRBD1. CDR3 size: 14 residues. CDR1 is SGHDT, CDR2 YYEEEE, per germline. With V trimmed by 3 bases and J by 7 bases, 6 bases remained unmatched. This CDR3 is CASSSRTGHQPQHF. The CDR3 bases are TGTGCCAGCAGCTCCCGGACAGGGCACCAGCCCCAGCATTTT.

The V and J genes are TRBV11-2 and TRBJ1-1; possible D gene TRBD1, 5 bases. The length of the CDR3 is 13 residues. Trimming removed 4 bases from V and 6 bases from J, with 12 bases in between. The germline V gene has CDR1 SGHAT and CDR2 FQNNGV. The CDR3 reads CASSSTGVAEAFF. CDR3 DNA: TGTGCCAGCAGCTCCACGGGGGTCGCTGAAGCTTTCTTT.

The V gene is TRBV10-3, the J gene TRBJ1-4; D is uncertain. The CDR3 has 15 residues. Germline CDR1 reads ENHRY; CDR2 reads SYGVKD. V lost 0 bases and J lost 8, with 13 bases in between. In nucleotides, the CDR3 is TGTGCCATCAGTGAGTCGAGCGGAAGTGCGGAAAAACTGTTTTTT. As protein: CAISESSGSAEKLFF.

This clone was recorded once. CDR3 in amino acids: CASSRGYSNQPQHF. In nucleotides, the CDR3 is TGTGCCAGCTCACGAGGATATAGCAATCAGCCCCAGCATTTT. V and J are TRBV18 and TRBJ1-5; D is ambiguous. CDR1 and CDR2 (germline): KGHSH, LQKENI. Trimming pared 4 bases from V and 0 bases from J, leaving 7 bases between. The CDR3 is 14 residues long.

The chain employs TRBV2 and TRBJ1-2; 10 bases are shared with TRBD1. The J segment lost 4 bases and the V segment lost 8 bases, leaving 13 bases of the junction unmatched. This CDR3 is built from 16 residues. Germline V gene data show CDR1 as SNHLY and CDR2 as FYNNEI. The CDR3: CASAQGPGQGSYGYTF. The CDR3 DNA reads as TGTGCCAGCGCGCAGGGTCCGGGACAGGGGTCCTATGGCTACACCTTC.

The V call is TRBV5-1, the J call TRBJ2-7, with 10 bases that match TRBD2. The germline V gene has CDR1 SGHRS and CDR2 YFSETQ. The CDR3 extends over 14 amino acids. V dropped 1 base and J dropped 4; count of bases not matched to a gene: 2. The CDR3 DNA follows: TGCGCCAGCAGCTTGACTAGCGGGACATACGAGCAGTACTTC. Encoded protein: CASSLTSGTYEQYF.

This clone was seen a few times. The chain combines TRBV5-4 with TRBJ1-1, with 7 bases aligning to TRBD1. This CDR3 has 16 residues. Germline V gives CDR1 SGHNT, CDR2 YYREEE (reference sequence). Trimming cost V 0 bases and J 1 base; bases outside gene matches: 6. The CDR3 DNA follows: TGTGCCAGCAGCTTGGGACAGGGAACCTCGAACACTGAAGCTTTCTTT. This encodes CASSLGQGTSNTEAFF.

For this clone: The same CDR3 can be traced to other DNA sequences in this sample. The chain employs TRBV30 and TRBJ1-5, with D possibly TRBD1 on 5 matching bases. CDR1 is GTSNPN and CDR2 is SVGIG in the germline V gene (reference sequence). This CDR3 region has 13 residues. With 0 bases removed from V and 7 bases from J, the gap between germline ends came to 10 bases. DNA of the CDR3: TGTGCCTGGAGTGTCCAGGACAACCAGCCCCAGCATTTT. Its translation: CAWSVQDNQPQHF.